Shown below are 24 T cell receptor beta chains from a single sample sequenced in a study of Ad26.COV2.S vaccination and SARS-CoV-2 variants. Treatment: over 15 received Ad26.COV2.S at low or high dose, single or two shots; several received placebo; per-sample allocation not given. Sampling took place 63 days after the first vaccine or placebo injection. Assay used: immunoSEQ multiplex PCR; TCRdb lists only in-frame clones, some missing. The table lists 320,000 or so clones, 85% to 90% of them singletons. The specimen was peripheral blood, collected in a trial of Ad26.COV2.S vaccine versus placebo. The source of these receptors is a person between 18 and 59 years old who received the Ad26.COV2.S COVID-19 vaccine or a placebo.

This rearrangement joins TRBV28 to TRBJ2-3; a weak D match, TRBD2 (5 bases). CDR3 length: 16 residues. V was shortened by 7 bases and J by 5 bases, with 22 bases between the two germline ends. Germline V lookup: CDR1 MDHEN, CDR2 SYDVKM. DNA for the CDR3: TGTGCCAGCACCCCCACTAGTACTCTTCGGGGAGATACGCAGTATTTT. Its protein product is CASTPTSTLRGDTQYF.

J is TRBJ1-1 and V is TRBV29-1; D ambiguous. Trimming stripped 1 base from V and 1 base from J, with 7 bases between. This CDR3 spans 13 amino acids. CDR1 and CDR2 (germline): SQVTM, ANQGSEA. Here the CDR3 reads CSVEGQENTEAFF. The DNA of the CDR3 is TGCAGCGTTGAAGGGCAGGAGAACACTGAAGCTTTCTTT.

CDR3 loop: CASSRTGRNTIYF. The CDR3 DNA reads TGTGCCAGCAGTCGGACAGGGAGGAACACCATATATTTT. This chain links TRBV12-3 or TRBV12-4 with TRBJ1-3; 8 positions agree with TRBD1. The trim removed 5 bases at V and 7 bases at J, leaving 4 bases unmatched. This CDR3 spans 13 amino acids.

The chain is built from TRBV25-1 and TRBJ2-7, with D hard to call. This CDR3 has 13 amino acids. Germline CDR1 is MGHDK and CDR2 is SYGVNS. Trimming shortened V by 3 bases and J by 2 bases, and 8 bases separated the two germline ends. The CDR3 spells CASSELFAYEQYF. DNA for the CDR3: TGTGCCAGCAGTGAGCTCTTCGCCTACGAGCAGTACTTC.

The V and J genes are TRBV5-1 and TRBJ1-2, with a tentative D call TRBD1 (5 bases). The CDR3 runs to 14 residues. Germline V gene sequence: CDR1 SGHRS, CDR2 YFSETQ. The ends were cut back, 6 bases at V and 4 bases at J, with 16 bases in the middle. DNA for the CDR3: TGCGCCAGCACCTCGTACAGCGGGGGCTATGGCTACACCTTC. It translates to CASTSYSGGYGYTF. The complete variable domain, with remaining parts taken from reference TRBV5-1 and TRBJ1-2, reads KAGVTQTPRYLIKTRGQQVTLSCSPISGHRSVSWYQQTPGQGLQFLFEYFSETQRNKGNFPGRFSGRQFSNSRSEMNVSTLELGDSALYLCASTSYSGGYGYTFGSGTRLTVV.

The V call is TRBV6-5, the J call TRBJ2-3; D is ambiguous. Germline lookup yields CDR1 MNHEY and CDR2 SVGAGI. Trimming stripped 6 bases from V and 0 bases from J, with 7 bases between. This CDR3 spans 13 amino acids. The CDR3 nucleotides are TGTGCCAGCAGCCACGGAAGCACAGATACGCAGTATTTT. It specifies CASSHGSTDTQYF.

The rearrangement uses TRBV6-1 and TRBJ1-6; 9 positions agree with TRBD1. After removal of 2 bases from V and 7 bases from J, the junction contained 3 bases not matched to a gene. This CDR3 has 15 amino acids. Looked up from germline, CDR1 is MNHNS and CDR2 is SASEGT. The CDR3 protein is CASSETGTGNSPLHF. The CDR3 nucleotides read TGTGCCAGCAGTGAAACCGGGACAGGGAATTCACCCCTCCACTTT.

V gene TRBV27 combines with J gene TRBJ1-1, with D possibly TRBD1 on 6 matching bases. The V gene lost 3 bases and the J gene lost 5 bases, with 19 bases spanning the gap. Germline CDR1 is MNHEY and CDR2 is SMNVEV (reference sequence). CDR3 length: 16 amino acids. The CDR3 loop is CASSLEGGSRWTEAFF. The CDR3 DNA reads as TGTGCCAGCAGTTTGGAGGGGGGATCGAGGTGGACTGAAGCTTTCTTT.

CDR3 nucleotides: TGCGCCAGCAGCCAAACGACAGGGGGCCAGCGAGAGACCCAGTACTTC. Its protein is CASSQTTGGQRETQYF. The chain has TRBV4-1 and TRBJ2-5, with 10 positions matching TRBD1. The CDR3 runs to 16 residues. Germline V lookup: CDR1 MGHRA, CDR2 YSYEKL. The J segment lost 4 bases and the V segment lost 2 bases, leaving 7 bases of the junction unmatched.

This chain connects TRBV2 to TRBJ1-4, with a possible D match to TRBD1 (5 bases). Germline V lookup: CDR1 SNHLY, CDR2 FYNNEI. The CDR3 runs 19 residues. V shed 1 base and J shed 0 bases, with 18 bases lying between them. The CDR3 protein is CASSEVLLPTAATNEKLFF. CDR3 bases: TGTGCCAGCAGTGAAGTACTCTTGCCGACAGCTGCAACTAATGAAAAACTGTTTTTT.

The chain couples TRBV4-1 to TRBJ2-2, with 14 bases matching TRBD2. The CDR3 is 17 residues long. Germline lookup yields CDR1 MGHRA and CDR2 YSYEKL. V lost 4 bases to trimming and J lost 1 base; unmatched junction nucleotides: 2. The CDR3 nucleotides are TGCGCCAGCAGCCTTGGACTAGCGGGGGGGAACACCGGGGAGCTGTTTTTT. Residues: CASSLGLAGGNTGELFF.

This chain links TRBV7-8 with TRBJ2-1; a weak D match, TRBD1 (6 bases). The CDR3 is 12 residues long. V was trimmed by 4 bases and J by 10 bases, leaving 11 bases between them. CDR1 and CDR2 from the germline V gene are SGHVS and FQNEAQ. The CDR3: CASSSGQPEQFF. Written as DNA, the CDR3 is TGTGCCAGCAGCTCCGGACAGCCCGAGCAGTTCTTC.

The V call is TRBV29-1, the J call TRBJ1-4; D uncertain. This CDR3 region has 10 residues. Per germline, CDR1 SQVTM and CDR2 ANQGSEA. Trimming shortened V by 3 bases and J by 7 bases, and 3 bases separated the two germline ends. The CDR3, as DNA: TGCAGCGTTGATGGTGAAAAACTGTTTTTT. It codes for CSVDGEKLFF.

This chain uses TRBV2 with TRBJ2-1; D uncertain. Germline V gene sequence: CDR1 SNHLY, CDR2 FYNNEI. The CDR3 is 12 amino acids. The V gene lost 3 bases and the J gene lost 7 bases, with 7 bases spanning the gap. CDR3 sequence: CASSDLVNEQFF. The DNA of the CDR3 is TGTGCCAGCAGTGATTTAGTAAATGAGCAGTTCTTC. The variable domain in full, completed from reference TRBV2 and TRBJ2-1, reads EPEVTQTPSHQVTQMGQEVILRCVPISNHLYFYWYRQILGQKVEFLVSFYNNEISEKSEIFDDQFSVERPDGSNFTLKIRSTKLEDSAMYFCASSDLVNEQFFGPGTRLTVL.

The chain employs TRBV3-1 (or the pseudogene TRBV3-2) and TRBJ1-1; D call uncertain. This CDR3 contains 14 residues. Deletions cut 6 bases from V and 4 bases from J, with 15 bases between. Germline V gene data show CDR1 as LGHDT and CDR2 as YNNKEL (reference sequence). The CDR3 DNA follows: TGTGCCAGCAGTTCAGTAGGGCTGGGCACTGAAGCTTTCTTT. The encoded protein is CASSSVGLGTEAFF.

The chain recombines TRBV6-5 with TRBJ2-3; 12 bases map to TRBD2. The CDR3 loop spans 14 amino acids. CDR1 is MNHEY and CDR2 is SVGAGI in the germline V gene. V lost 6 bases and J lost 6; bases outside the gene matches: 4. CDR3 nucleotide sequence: TGTGCCAGCAGAGAGACTAGCGGGAGTGATACGCAGTATTTT. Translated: CASRETSGSDTQYF.

The CDR3 sequence is CASSLGTINTDTQYF. CDR3 sequence (DNA): TGTGCCAGCAGTTTAGGGACAATTAACACAGATACGCAGTATTTT. The chain is built from TRBV28 and TRBJ2-3; a weak D match, TRBD1 (6 bases). The germline V gene has CDR1 MDHEN and CDR2 SYDVKM. The ends were cut back, 2 bases at V and 2 bases at J, with 11 bases in the middle. The CDR3 totals 15 residues.

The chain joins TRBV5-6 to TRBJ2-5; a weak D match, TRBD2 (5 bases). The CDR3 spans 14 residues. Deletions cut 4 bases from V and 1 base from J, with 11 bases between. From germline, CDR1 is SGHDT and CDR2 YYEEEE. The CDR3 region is CASSRDTFQETQYF. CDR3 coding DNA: TGTGCCAGCAGCCGGGATACTTTCCAAGAGACCCAGTACTTC.

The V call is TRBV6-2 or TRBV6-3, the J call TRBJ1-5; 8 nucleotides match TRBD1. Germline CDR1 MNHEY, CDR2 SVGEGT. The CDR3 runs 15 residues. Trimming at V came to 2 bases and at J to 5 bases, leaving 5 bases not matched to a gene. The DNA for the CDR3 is TGTGCCAGCAGTTACGGAGGACAGGGAGATCAGCCCCAGCATTTT. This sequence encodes CASSYGGQGDQPQHF.

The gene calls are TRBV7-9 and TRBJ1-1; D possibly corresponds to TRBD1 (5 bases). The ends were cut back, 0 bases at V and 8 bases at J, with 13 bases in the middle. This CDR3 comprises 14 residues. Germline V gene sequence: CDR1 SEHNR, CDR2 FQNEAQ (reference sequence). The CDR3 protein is CASSLATLGREAFF. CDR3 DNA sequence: TGTGCCAGCAGCTTAGCGACTTTGGGGCGCGAAGCTTTCTTT.

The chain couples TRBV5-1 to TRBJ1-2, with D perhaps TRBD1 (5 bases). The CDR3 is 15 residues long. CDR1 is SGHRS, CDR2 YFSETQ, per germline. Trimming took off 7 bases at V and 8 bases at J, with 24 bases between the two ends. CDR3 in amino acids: CASQRITGEVGGYTF. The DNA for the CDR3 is TGCGCCAGCCAGCGAATTACGGGGGAGGTTGGCGGCTACACCTTC.

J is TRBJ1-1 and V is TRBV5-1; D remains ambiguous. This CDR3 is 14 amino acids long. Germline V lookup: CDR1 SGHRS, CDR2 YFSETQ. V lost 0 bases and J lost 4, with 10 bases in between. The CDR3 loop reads CASSLVAYSTEAFF. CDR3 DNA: TGCGCCAGCAGCTTGGTTGCGTATTCCACTGAAGCTTTCTTT.

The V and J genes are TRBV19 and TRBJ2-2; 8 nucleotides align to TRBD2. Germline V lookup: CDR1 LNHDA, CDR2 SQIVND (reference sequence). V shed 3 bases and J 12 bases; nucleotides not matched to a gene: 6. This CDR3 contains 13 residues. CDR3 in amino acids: CASSIVREGQLFF. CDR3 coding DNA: TGTGCCAGTAGTATCGTACGGGAGGGGCAGCTGTTTTTT.

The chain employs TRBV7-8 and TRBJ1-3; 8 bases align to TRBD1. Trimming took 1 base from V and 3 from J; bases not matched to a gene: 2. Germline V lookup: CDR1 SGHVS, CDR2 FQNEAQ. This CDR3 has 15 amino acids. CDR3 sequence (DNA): TGTGCCAGCAGCTTAGTGGGACAGGATGGAAACACCATATATTTT. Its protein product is CASSLVGQDGNTIYF.